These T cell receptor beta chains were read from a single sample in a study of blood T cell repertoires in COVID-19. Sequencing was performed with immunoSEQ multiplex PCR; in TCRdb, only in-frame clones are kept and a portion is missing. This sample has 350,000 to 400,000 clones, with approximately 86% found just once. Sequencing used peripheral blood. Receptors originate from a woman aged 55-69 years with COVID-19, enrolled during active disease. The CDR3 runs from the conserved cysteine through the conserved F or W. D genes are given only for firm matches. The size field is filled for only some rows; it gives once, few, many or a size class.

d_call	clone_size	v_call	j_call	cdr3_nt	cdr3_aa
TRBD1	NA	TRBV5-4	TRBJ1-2	TGTGCCAGCAGCAGGGACAGGGGGCTGTTGGAAGGCTATGGCTACACCTTC	CASSRDRGLLEGYGYTF
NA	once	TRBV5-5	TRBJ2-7	TGTGCCAGCAGCTTGGCTTACGAGCAGTACTTC	CASSLAYEQYF
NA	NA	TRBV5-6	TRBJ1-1	TGTGCCAGCAGCCCCCTGACAGGGAACACTGAAGCTTTCTTT	CASSPLTGNTEAFF
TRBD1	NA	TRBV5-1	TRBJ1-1	TGCGCCAGCAGCGCCCAGGGACAGGGGGCGGGTTTCTTT	CASSAQGQGAGFF
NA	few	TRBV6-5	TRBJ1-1	TGTGCCAGCAGTAATTCCGGGAACCCTAATACGGCTTTCTTT	CASSNSGNPNTAFF
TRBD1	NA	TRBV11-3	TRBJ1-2	TGTGCCAGCAGCTTAGATCAGATAGGGGGCTACTCCAACTATGGCTACACCTTC	CASSLDQIGGYSNYGYTF
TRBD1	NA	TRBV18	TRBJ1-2	TGTGCCAGCTCACCAGGGACAGAAGCTAACTATGGCTACACCTTC	CASSPGTEANYGYTF
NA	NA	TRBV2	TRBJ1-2	TGTGCCAGCAGTGAAGGCCGCGCGAGCCTCGCTGGCTACACCTTC	CASSEGRASLAGYTF
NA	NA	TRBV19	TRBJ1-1	TGTGCCAGTAGAGCCGGGACACCAAACACTGAAGCTTTCTTT	CASRAGTPNTEAFF
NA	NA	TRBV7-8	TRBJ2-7	TGTGCCAGCAGCTTAGTTAGGGGGGAGCAGTACTTC	CASSLVRGEQYF
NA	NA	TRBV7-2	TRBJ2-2	TGTGCCAGCAGCCCTCGACTGCCCGGGGAGCTGTTTTTT	CASSPRLPGELFF
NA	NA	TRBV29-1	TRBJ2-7	TGCAGCGTTGGAATCCGAGGTGACGAGCAGTACTTC	CSVGIRGDEQYF
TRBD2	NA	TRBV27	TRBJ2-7	TGTGCCAGCAGTTTAGGGGCCGGGGGGTCCTACGAGCAGTACTTC	CASSLGAGGSYEQYF
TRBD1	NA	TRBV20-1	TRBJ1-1	TGCAGTGCTAGCGGACAGGACGAAGCTTTCTTT	CSASGQDEAFF
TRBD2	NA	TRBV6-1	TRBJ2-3	TGTGCCAGCAGTGAACCTAGCGGGGGGGCGGGGACGCAGTATTTT	CASSEPSGGAGTQYF
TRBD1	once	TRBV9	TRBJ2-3	TGTGCCAGCAGCCTGTGGACAGGGACTAGCACAGATACGCAGTATTTT	CASSLWTGTSTDTQYF
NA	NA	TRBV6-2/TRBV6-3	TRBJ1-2	TGTGCCAGCAGTTATGATGGGGGCGCAGGCTATGGCTACACCTTC	CASSYDGGAGYGYTF
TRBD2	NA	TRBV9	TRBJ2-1	TGTGCCAGCAGCGGGTGGTATAGCGGGGGGAACTCCTACAATGAGCAGTTCTTC	CASSGWYSGGNSYNEQFF
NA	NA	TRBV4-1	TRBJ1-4	TGCGCCAGCAGCCAAGATCCGACACGGTTTAATGAAAAACTGTTTTTT	CASSQDPTRFNEKLFF
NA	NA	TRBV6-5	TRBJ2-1	TGTGCCAGCAGCCCCCCCGGGGGTCATGAGCAGTTCTTC	CASSPPGGHEQFF
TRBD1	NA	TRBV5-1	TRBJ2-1	TGCGCCAGCAGCGGACAGGGAGTTGAGCAGTTCTTC	CASSGQGVEQFF
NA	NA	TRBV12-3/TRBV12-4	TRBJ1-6	TGTGCCAGCAGTTCTGTAGGGGGACCCCTCCACTTT	CASSSVGGPLHF
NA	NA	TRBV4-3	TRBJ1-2	TGCGCCAGCAGCCAAGCCGGGGGACTCTATGGCTACACCTTC	CASSQAGGLYGYTF
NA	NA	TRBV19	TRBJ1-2	TGTGCCAGTACCCCCGGGCTTGGGGGCCGTTATGGCTACACCTTC	CASTPGLGGRYGYTF
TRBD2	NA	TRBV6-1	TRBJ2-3	TGTGCCAGCAGTGAAGCGGGGGGGGTTGTGAGAGATACGCAGTATTTT	CASSEAGGVVRDTQYF
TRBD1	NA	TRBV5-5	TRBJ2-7	TGTGCCAGCAGCTTCCGGGACAGGTCGCCCTACGAGCAGTACTTC	CASSFRDRSPYEQYF
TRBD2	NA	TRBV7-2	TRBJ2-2	TGTGCCATCGGCCCGGGGGGGTCGAACACCGGGGAGCTGTTTTTT	CAIGPGGSNTGELFF
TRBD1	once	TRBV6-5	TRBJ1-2	TGTGCCAGCAGCCCAAAGGACAGGTACTATGGCTACACCTTC	CASSPKDRYYGYTF
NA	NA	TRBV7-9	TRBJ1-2	TGTGCCAGCAGTTTCCCAGGGAATAACTATGGCTACACCTTC	CASSFPGNNYGYTF
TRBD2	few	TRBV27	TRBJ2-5	TGTGCCAGCAGTCATAGCGGGGGTGAGACCCAGTACTTC	CASSHSGGETQYF
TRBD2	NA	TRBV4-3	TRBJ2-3	TGCGCCAGCAGCTTCGAGCGGGGGGCCGGTACAGATACGCAGTATTTT	CASSFERGAGTDTQYF
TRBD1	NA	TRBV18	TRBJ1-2	TGTGCCAGCTCACCGGACAGGGGGCACCATGGCTACACCTTC	CASSPDRGHHGYTF
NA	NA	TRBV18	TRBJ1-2	TGTGCCAGCTCACCTCCTAGCCGGGATTATGGCTACACCTTC	CASSPPSRDYGYTF
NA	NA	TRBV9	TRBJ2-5	TGTGCCAGCAGCGTAATTGGGGGGGCCGGGCAAGAGACCCAGTACTTC	CASSVIGGAGQETQYF
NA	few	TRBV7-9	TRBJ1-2	TGTGCCAGCAGCTTAGACCGGTCGGTAAACTATGGCTACACCTTC	CASSLDRSVNYGYTF
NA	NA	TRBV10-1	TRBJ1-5	TGCGCCAGCAGTGATCGCGGGGGAAATCAGCCCCAGCATTTT	CASSDRGGNQPQHF
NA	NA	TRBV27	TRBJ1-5	TGTGCCAGCAGTTTACGCGGGGGCGTTGATCAGCCCCAGCATTTT	CASSLRGGVDQPQHF
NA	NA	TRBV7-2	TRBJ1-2	TGTGCCAGCAGCTTACGACAGGTCAACTATGGCTACACCTTC	CASSLRQVNYGYTF
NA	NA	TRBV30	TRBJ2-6	TGTGCCTGGAGCCCCCCGGGTTCTGGGGCCAACGTCCTGACTTTC	CAWSPPGSGANVLTF
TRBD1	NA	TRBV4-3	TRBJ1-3	TGCGCCAGCAGCCAAGAGGGACAGGGGGGAAACACCATATATTTT	CASSQEGQGGNTIYF
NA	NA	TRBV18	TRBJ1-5	TGTGCCAGCTCACCTGCCGGGAGGAATCAGCCCCAGCATTTT	CASSPAGRNQPQHF
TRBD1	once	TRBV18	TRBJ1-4	TGTGCCAGCTCACCCCGAGGGGGCGCCGATGAAAAACTGTTTTTT	CASSPRGGADEKLFF
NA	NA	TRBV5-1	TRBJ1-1	TGCGCCAGCACCGGTGGGGGGGGCCGGTACACTGAAGCTTTCTTT	CASTGGGGRYTEAFF
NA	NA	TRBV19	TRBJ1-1	TGTGCCAGTATCCAGAGCCAGGGCGGTGGATCTGAAGCTTTCTTT	CASIQSQGGGSEAFF
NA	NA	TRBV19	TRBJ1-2	TGTGCCAGTAGCCCAGAAGGGAGGGAACTGCACTATGGCTACACCTTC	CASSPEGRELHYGYTF
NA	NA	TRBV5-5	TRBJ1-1	TGTGCCAGCACCTGGGGACTCATGAACACTGAAGCTTTCTTT	CASTWGLMNTEAFF
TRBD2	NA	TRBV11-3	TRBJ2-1	TGTGCCAGCAGCTCCCGGACTAGCGGGGGGGCACATGAGCAGTTCTTC	CASSSRTSGGAHEQFF
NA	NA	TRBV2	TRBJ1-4	TGTGCCAGCAGATTGACACCTTCTAATGAAAAACTGTTTTTT	CASRLTPSNEKLFF
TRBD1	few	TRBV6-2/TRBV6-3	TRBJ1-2	TGTGCCAGCAGTCGTGGGACAGGGGCTGGCTACACCTTC	CASSRGTGAGYTF